This T cell receptor (beta chain) is drawn from a study of human T cells and chemical hapten exposure. The CDR3 contains 15 residues. J lost 3 bases, V lost 5 bases, and 4 bases had no gene match. The germline CDR1 and CDR2 sequences are SEHNR and FQNEAQ (reference sequence). Time point indicated: patch test 1, 2 weeks after DPC sensitization. Treatment defined: therapeutic diphenylcyclopropenone sensitization with weekly scalp DPC. TCRdb re-called the RACE reads with MiXCR, one entry per CDR3 protein. In the table there are approximately 100,000 distinct CDR3 sequences, approximately 10% of which are singletons.

The TCR was taken from a middle-aged woman with alopecia areata. Some clones in this sample may be carry-over from other donors' samples. V gene TRBV7-9 combines with J gene TRBJ2-1; TRBD1 matches 10 bases. Specimen: whole blood, collected in connection with sensitization to the hapten diphenylcyclopropenone (DPC). CDR3 nucleotides: TGTGCCAGCAGCGTAGGACAGGGGGTCTACAATGAGCAGTTCTTC. This encodes CASSVGQGVYNEQFF.